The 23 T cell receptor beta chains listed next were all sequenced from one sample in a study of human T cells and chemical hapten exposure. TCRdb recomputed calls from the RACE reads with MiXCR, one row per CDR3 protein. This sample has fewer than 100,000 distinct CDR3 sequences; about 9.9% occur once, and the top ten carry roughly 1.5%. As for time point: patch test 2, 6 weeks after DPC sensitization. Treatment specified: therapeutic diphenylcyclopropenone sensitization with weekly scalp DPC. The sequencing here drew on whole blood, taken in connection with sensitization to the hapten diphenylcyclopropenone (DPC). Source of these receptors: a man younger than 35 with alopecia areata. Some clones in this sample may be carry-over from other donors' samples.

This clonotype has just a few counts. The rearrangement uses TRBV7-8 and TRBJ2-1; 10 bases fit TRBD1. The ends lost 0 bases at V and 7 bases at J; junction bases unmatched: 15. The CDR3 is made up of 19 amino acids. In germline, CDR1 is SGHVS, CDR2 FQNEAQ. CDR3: CASSLALAGGGQGTNEQFF. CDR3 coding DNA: TGTGCCAGCAGCTTAGCTCTAGCCGGCGGGGGACAGGGGACTAATGAGCAGTTCTTC.

The chain's CDR3 is CASRSFYEQYF. The CDR3 DNA is TGTGCCAGCAGATCGTTCTACGAGCAGTACTTC. V gene TRBV28 combines with J gene TRBJ2-7; D unclear. The CDR3 totals 11 residues. V gave up 6 bases and J gave up 3 bases, with 6 bases separating them. Germline CDR1 MDHEN, CDR2 SYDVKM.

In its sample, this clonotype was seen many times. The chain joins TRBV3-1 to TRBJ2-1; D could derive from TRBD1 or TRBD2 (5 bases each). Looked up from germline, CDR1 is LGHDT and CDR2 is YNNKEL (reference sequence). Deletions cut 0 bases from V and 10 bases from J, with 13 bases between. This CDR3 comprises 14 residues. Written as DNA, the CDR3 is TGTGCCAGCAGCCAAGACCGGGACCCCGAGGAGCAGTTCTTC. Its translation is CASSQDRDPEEQFF.

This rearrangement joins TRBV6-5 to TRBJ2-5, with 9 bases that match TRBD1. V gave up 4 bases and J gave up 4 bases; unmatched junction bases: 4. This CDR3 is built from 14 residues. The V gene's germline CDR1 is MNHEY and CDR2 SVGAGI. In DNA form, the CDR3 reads TGTGCCAGCAGTTTTTACAGGGGGCGAGAGACCCAGTACTTC. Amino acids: CASSFYRGRETQYF.

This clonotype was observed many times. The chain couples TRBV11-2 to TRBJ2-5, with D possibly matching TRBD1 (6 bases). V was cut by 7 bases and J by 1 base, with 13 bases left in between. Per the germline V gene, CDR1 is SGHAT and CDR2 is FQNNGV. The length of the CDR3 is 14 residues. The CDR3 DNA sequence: TGTGCCAGCACCCTATCCAGGGGCCAAGAGACCCAGTACTTC. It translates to CASTLSRGQETQYF.

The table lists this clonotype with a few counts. The CDR3 is CASSLRGIGDTQYF. In nucleotides, the CDR3 is TGTGCCAGCAGCTTAAGGGGGATCGGGGATACGCAGTATTTT. J is TRBJ2-3 and V is TRBV7-9, with D possibly TRBD1 on 6 matching bases. This CDR3 contains 14 residues. Trimming cost V 2 bases and J 6 bases, with 12 bases left between them. Germline CDR1 reads SEHNR; CDR2 reads FQNEAQ (reference sequence).

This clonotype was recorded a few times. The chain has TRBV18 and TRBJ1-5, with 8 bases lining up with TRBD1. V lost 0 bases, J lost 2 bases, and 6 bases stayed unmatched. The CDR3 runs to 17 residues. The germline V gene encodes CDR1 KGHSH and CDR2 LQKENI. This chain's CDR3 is CASSPPRTGMGNQPQHF. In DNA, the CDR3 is TGTGCCAGCTCACCACCGAGGACAGGGATGGGCAATCAGCCCCAGCATTTT.

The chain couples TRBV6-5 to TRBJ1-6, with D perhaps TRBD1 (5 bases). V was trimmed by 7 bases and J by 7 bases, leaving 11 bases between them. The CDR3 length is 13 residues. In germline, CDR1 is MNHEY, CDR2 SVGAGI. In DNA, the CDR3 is TGTGCCAGCACGGCAGGGTGGAATTCACCCCTCCACTTT. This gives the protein CASTAGWNSPLHF.

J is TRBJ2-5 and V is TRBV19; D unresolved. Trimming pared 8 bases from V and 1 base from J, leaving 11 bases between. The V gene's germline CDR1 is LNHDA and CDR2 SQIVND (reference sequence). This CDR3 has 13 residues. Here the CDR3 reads CASASWAQETQYF. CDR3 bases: TGTGCCAGTGCATCCTGGGCCCAAGAGACCCAGTACTTC.

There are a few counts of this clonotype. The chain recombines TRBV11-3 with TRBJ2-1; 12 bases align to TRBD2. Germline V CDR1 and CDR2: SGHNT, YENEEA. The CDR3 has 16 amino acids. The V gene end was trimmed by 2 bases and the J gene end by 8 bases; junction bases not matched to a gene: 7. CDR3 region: CASSLRLAGEKDEQFF. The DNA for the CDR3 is TGTGCCAGCAGCTTACGACTAGCGGGGGAGAAAGATGAGCAGTTCTTC.

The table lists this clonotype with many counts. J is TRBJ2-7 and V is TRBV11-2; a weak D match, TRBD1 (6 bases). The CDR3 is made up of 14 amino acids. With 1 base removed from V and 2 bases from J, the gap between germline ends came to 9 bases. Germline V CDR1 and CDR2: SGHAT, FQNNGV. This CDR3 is CASSLVRGPYEQYV. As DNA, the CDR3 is TGTGCCAGCAGCTTAGTCAGGGGCCCCTACGAGCAGTACGTC.

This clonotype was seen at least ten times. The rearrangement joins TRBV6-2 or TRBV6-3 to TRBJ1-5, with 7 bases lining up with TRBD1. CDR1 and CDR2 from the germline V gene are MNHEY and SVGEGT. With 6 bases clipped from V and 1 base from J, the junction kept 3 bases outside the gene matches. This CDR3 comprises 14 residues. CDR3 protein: CASREGASNQPQHF. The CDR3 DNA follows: TGTGCCAGCAGGGAGGGGGCAAGCAATCAGCCCCAGCATTTT.

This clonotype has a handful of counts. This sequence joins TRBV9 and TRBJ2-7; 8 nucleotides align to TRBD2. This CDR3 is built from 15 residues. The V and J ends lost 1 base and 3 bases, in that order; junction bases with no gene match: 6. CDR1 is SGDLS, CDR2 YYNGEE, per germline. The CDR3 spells CASSVTGGPDYEQYF. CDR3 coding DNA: TGTGCCAGCAGCGTAACGGGGGGGCCCGACTACGAGCAGTACTTC.

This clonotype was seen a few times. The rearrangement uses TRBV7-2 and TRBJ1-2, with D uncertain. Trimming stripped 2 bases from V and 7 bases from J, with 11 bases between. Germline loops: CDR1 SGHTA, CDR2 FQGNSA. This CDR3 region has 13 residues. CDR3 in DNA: TGTGCCAGCAGCTTACCCCCCGTTGGTGGCTACACCTTC. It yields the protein CASSLPPVGGYTF.

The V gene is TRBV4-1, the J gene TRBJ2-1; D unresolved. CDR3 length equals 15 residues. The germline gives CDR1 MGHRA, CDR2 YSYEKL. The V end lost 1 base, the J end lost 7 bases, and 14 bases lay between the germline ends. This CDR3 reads CASSQVEDPWNEQFF. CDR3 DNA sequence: TGCGCCAGCAGCCAAGTTGAGGACCCTTGGAATGAGCAGTTCTTC.

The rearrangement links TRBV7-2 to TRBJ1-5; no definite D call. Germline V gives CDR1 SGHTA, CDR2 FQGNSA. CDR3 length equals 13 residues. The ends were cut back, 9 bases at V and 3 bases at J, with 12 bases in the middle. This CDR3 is CASSRQTNQPQHF. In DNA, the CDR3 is TGTGCCAGTTCAAGGCAAACCAATCAGCCCCAGCATTTT. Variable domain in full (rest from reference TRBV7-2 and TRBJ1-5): GAGVSQSPSNKVTEKGKDVELRCDPISGHTALYWYRQSLGQGLEFLIYFQGNSAPDKSGLPSDRFSAERTGGSVSTLTIQRTQQEDSAVYLCASSRQTNQPQHFGDGTRLSIL.

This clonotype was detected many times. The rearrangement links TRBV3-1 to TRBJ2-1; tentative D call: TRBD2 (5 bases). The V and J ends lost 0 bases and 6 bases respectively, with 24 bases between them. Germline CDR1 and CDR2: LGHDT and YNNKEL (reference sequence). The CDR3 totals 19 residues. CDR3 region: CASSQELWETHKAPNEQFF. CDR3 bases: TGTGCCAGCAGCCAAGAGCTTTGGGAGACACATAAGGCCCCCAATGAGCAGTTCTTC.

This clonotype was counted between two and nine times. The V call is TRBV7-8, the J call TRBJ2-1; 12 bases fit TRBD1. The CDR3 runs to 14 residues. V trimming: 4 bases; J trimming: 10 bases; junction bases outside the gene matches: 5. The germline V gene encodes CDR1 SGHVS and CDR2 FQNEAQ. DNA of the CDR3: TGTGCCAGCAGCTCCCGGGACAGGGGGCAGGAGCAGTTCTTC. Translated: CASSSRDRGQEQFF.

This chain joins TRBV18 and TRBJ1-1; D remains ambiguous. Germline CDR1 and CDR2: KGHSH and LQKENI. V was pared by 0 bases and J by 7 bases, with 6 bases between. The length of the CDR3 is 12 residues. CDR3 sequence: CASSPPDGEAFF. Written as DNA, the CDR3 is TGTGCCAGCTCACCACCGGATGGTGAAGCTTTCTTT.

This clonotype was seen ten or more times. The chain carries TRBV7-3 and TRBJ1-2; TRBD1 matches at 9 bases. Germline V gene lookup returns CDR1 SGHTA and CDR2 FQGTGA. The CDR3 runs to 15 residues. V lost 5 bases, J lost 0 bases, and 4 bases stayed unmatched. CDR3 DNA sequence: TGTGCCAGCAGCCAGGACAGGGGAGCTAACTATGGCTACACCTTC. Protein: CASSQDRGANYGYTF.

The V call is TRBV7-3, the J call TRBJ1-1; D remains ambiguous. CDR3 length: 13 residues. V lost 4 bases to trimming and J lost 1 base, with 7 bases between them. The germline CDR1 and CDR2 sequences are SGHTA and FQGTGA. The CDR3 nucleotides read TGTGCCAGCAGCTCAACTACGAACACTGAAGCTTTCTTT. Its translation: CASSSTTNTEAFF.

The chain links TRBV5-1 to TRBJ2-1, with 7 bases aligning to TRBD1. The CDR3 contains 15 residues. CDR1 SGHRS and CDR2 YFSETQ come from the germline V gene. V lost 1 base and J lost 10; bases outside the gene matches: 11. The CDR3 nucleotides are TGCGCCAGCAGCTTGAGGGTAATGGACAGGACAGAGCAGTTCTTC. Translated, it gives CASSLRVMDRTEQFF. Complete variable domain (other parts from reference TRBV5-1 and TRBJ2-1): KAGVTQTPRYLIKTRGQQVTLSCSPISGHRSVSWYQQTPGQGLQFLFEYFSETQRNKGNFPGRFSGRQFSNSRSEMNVSTLELGDSALYLCASSLRVMDRTEQFFGPGTRLTVL.

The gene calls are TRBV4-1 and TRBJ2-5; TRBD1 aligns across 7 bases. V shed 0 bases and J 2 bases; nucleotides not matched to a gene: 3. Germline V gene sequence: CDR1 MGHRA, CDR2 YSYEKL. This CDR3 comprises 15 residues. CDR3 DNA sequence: TGCGCCAGCAGCCAAGAAACAGGGGTACAAGAGACCCAGTACTTC. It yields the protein CASSQETGVQETQYF.